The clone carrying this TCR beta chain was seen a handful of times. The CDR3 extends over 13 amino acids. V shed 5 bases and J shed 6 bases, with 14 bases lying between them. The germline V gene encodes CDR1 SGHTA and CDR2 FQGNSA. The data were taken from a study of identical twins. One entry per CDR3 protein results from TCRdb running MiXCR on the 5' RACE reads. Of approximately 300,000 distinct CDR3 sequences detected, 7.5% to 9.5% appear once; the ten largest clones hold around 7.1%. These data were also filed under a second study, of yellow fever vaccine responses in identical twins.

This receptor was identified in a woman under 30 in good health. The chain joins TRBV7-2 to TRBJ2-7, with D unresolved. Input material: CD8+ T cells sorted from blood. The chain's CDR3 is CASSLYTGPEQYF. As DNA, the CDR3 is TGTGCCAGCAGCCTTTACACTGGGCCCGAGCAGTACTTC.